These 10 T cell receptor beta chains came from one sample sequenced in a study of cytomegalovirus exposure and HLA in healthy donors. It was with 60 Vbeta and 13 Jbeta primers that the PCR ran. Libraries were prepared by immunoSEQ multiplex PCR; TCRdb keeps only in-frame clonotypes and omits some of them. The data contain more than 150,000 clones, 70% to 80% of them seen just once; the ten biggest clones take up 1.4%. The sequenced sample was PBMCs. These TCRs come from a young man in good health and CMV-seronegative.

The V and J genes are TRBV5-8 and TRBJ1-1; the D gene is possibly TRBD1 (5 bases). Germline lookup yields CDR1 SGHTS and CDR2 YDEGEE. The CDR3 contains 15 residues. V dropped 2 bases and J dropped 4 bases, with 15 bases sitting between them. The CDR3 sequence: CASSLVPRAVTEAFF. CDR3 nucleotide sequence: TGTGCCAGCAGCTTAGTCCCCAGGGCAGTCACTGAAGCTTTCTTT.

The CDR3 sequence is CASSQDGTGPAGANVLTF. In DNA form, the CDR3 reads TGCGCCAGCAGCCAAGATGGGACAGGACCCGCTGGGGCCAACGTCCTGACTTTC. The rearrangement uses TRBV4-3 and TRBJ2-6, with 8 bases matching TRBD1. Germline CDR1 reads LGHNA; CDR2 reads YSLEER. V dropped 0 bases and J dropped 2; count of bases not matched to a gene: 6. The CDR3 extends over 18 amino acids.

The chain carries TRBV7-2 and TRBJ1-1; 9 bases match TRBD1. Germline CDR1 reads SGHTA; CDR2 reads FQGNSA. The V and J ends lost 3 bases and 10 bases, in that order; junction bases with no gene match: 6. This CDR3 comprises 13 residues. CDR3 sequence (DNA): TGTGCCAGCAGCTTCCCCCCGGGACAGGGAGCTTTCTTT. Its protein product is CASSFPPGQGAFF. The variable domain in full, with the rest retrieved from reference TRBV7-2 and TRBJ1-1, is GAGVSQSPSNKVTEKGKDVELRCDPISGHTALYWYRQSLGQGLEFLIYFQGNSAPDKSGLPSDRFSAERTGGSVSTLTIQRTQQEDSAVYLCASSFPPGQGAFFGQGTRLTVV.

The CDR3 bases are TGTGCCAGCGGGGATCCGGGACAGTATAAGGGACCGTCGGCTGAAGCTTTCTTT. Protein sequence: CASGDPGQYKGPSAEAFF. V gene TRBV2 combines with J gene TRBJ1-1; TRBD1 matches 7 bases. CDR1 is SNHLY, CDR2 FYNNEI, per germline. This CDR3 has 18 residues. V dropped 8 bases and J dropped 6; count of bases not matched to a gene: 24.

The chain is built from TRBV2 and TRBJ2-1; TRBD2 aligns across 11 bases. Per germline, CDR1 SNHLY and CDR2 FYNNEI. V gave up 2 bases and J gave up 6 bases; unmatched junction bases: 6. The CDR3 has 16 amino acids. Written as DNA, the CDR3 is TGTGCCAGCAGTGAATGGAGGACTAGCGGGTTCAATGAGCAGTTCTTC. Encoded protein: CASSEWRTSGFNEQFF.

The chain recombines TRBV11-1 with TRBJ2-1; 7 bases fit TRBD2. Germline assignment: CDR1 SGHAT and CDR2 FQDESV (reference sequence). CDR3 length: 15 residues. Unmatched junction bases numbered 9, after V lost 1 base and J lost 9 bases. CDR3 residues: CASSLVSGGRGEQFF. In DNA, the CDR3 is TGTGCCAGCAGCTTAGTCTCGGGCGGGAGAGGTGAGCAGTTCTTC. Drawing the rest from reference TRBV11-1 and TRBJ2-1, the complete variable domain is EAEVAQSPRYKITEKSQAVAFWCDPISGHATLYWYRQILGQGPELLVQFQDESVVDDSQLPKDRFSAERLKGVDSTLKIQPAELGDSAMYLCASSLVSGGRGEQFFGPGTRLTVL.

The CDR3 is CASSVSSGTNTGELFF. CDR3 nucleotides: TGTGCCAGCAGCGTTTCTAGCGGAACGAACACCGGGGAGCTGTTTTTT. The chain employs TRBV9 and TRBJ2-2; 7 bases agree with TRBD2. Germline trimming cut 2 bases from V and 0 bases from J; bases unmatched to any gene: 4. CDR3 length equals 16 residues. CDR1 is SGDLS and CDR2 is YYNGEE in the germline V gene.

V is TRBV5-1 and J is TRBJ1-3; TRBD1 matches 9 bases. This CDR3 contains 17 residues. CDR1 is SGHRS and CDR2 is YFSETQ in the germline V gene. The trim removed 4 bases at V and 1 base at J, leaving 9 bases unmatched. The CDR3 DNA reads TGCGCCAGCAGCAAAACGGGGACAGGGCTATCTGGAAACACCATATATTTT. It yields the protein CASSKTGTGLSGNTIYF. The full variable domain, completed using reference TRBV5-1 and TRBJ1-3, is KAGVTQTPRYLIKTRGQQVTLSCSPISGHRSVSWYQQTPGQGLQFLFEYFSETQRNKGNFPGRFSGRQFSNSRSEMNVSTLELGDSALYLCASSKTGTGLSGNTIYFGEGSWLTVV.

The genes are TRBV7-3 and TRBJ2-3; a weak D match, TRBD2 (5 bases). This CDR3 spans 15 amino acids. Trimming took off 4 bases at V and 1 base at J, with 12 bases between the two ends. From germline, CDR1 is SGHTA and CDR2 FQGTGA. The CDR3 sequence is CASSSAVRGTDTQYF. DNA of the CDR3: TGTGCCAGCAGCTCAGCGGTACGGGGCACAGATACGCAGTATTTT.

The chain combines TRBV7-8 with TRBJ2-7; tentatively, D is TRBD2 (5 bases). CDR3 size: 14 residues. V was clipped by 5 bases and J by 7 bases, with 18 bases between them. In germline, CDR1 is SGHVS, CDR2 FQNEAQ. This CDR3 reads CASSIVPGREEQYF. In DNA form, the CDR3 reads TGTGCCAGCAGCATAGTCCCTGGACGGGAAGAGCAGTACTTC.